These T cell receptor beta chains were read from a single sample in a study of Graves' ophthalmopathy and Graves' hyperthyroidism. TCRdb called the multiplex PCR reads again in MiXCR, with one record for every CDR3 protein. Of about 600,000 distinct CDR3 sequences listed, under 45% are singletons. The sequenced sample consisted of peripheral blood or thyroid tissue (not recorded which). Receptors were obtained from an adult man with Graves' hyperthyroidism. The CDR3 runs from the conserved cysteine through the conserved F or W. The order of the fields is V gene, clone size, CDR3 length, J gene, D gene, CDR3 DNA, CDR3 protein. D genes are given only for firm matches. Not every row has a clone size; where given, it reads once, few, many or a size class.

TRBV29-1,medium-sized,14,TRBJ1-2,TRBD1,TGCAGCGTTGTTGGGGGGCAGGGGGCAGATGGCTACACCTTC,CSVVGGQGADGYTF
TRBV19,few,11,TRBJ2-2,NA,TGTGCCAGTACTGATATCGGGGAGCTGTTTTTT,CASTDIGELFF
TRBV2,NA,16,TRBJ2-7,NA,TGTGCCAGCAGGGGGAGGTTGTTGGTGGTATCCTACGAGCAGTACTTC,CASRGRLLVVSYEQYF
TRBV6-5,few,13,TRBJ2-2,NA,TGTGCCAGCAGACAGGTGAACACCGGGGAGCTGTTTTTT,CASRQVNTGELFF
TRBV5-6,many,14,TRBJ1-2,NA,TGTGCCAGCAGCAAAAATATGGGCTTCTATGGCTACACCTTC,CASSKNMGFYGYTF
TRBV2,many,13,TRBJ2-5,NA,TGTGCCAGCAGCGCGGGACAGCAAGAGACCCAGTACTTC,CASSAGQQETQYF
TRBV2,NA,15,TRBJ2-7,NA,TGTGCCAGCAGTTTATCTAGGGGAGGCCCCTACGAGCAGTACTTC,CASSLSRGGPYEQYF
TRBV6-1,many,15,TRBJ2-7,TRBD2,TGTGCCAGCAGTCTGGGACTAGCGTTCGCCTACGAGCAGTACTTC,CASSLGLAFAYEQYF
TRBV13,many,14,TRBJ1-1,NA,TGTGCCAGCAGCTCCTCAGGGGCGGGCACTGAAGCTTTCTTT,CASSSSGAGTEAFF
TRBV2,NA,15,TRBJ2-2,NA,TGTGCCAGCAGCGGGGACCCCGCGAGCACCGGGGAGCTGTTTTTT,CASSGDPASTGELFF
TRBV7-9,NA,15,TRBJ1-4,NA,TGTGCCAGCAGCTTAACAGCGCAGAGGGGAGAAAAACTGTTTTTT,CASSLTAQRGEKLFF
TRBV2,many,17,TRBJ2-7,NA,TGTGCCAGCAGCGACGCCGCTCTAGCCCGGAGAACCTACGAGCAGTACTTC,CASSDAALARRTYEQYF
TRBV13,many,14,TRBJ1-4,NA,TGTGCCAGCAGCTTAGTCGGGACTAATGAAAAACTGTTTTTT,CASSLVGTNEKLFF
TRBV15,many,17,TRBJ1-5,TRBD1,TGTGCCACCAGCAGAGGCGGGGCAGGGGGCGCACGACAGCCCCAGCATTTT,CATSRGGAGGARQPQHF
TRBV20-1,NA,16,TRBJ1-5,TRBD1,TGCAGTGCTACCTCCGGGACAGGGAACGGCAGCCAGCCCCAGCATTTT,CSATSGTGNGSQPQHF
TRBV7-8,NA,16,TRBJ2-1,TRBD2,TGTGCCAGCAGCTTAAGGAGCGGGAGGGCCTCGAATGAGCAGTTCTTC,CASSLRSGRASNEQFF
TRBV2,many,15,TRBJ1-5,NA,TGTGCCAGCAGTGAACCGCAGGGTGGTTATCAGCCCCAGCATTTT,CASSEPQGGYQPQHF
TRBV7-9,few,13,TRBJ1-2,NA,TGTGCCAGCAGCCACGGGGCTGGCCGTGGCTACACCTTC,CASSHGAGRGYTF
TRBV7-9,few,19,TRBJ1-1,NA,TGTGCCAGCAGCTTTATTCGACGGGGGAAGGGAACCCTGAACACTGAAGCTTTCTTT,CASSFIRRGKGTLNTEAFF
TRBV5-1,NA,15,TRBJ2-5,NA,TGCGCCAGCAGCATCCCTAGGACAGATCAAGAGACCCAGTACTTC,CASSIPRTDQETQYF
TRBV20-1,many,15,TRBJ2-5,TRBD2,TGCAGTGCTAGGGCGAGCGGGACTCCGAAGGAGACCCAGTACTTC,CSARASGTPKETQYF
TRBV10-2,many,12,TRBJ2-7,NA,TGCGCCAGCAGTGAGGTCTCCTACGAGCAGTACTTC,CASSEVSYEQYF
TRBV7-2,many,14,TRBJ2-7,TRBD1,TGTGCCAGCAGTCTTAACAGGGGTGTCGACGAGCAGTACTTC,CASSLNRGVDEQYF
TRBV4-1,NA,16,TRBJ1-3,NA,TGCGCCAGCAGCCAAGATCCCCCGATCTCTGGAAACACCATATATTTT,CASSQDPPISGNTIYF
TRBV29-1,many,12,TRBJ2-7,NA,TGCAGCGTTGCCTTAGGGGGGTACGAGCAGTACTTC,CSVALGGYEQYF
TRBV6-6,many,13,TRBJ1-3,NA,TGTGCCGGAACCCAGGGAACTGGAAACACCATATATTTT,CAGTQGTGNTIYF
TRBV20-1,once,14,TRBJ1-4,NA,TGCAGTGCTGGGGTAGCGGGGGGGAATGAAAAACTGTTTTTT,CSAGVAGGNEKLFF
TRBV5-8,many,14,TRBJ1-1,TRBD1,TGTGCCAGCAGCCCAAACAGGCAGGGGGCTGAAGCTTTCTTT,CASSPNRQGAEAFF
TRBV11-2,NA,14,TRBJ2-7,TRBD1,TGTGCCAGCAGCCCTGACAGGGGGCCCTACGAGCAGTACTTC,CASSPDRGPYEQYF
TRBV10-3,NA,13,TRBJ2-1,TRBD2,TGTGCCATCAATCAAGCGGGAGAAGTTGAGCAGTTCTTC,CAINQAGEVEQFF
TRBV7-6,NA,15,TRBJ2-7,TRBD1,TGTGCCAGCAGCTTAGTGACAGGGGCCAGCTACGAGCAGTACTTC,CASSLVTGASYEQYF
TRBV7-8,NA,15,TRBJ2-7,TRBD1,TGTGCCAGCAGCCCCGAGACAGGGGGTATCTACGAGCAGTACTTC,CASSPETGGIYEQYF
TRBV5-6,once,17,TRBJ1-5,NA,TGTGCCAGCAGCCAAGAGGGGCCCCGATCGGACAATCAGCCCCAGCATTTT,CASSQEGPRSDNQPQHF
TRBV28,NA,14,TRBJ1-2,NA,TGTGCCAGCAGATATAACAGGGATAACTATGGCTACACCTTC,CASRYNRDNYGYTF
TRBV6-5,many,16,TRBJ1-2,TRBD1,TGTGCCAGCAGTTACGGGGACAGGGGAACTAACTATGGCTACACCTTC,CASSYGDRGTNYGYTF
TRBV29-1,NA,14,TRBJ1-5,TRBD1,TGCAGCGTTGTTTTCAACAGGGGGCATCAGCCCCAGCATTTT,CSVVFNRGHQPQHF
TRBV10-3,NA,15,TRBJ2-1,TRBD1,TGTGCCAGCCGGGAGGGGACAGGGGATTACAATGAGCAGTTCTTC,CASREGTGDYNEQFF
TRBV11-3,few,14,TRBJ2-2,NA,TGTGCCAGCCGCGAGGCGGCAAACACCGGGGAGCTGTTTTTT,CASREAANTGELFF
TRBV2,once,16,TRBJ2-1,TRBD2,TGTGCCAGCAGTGGAGAACCGGGACTAGCGGGAGTAGAGCAGTTCTTC,CASSGEPGLAGVEQFF
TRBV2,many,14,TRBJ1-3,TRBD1,TGTGCCAGCAGCCAGGGACAGCTCGGAAACACCATATATTTT,CASSQGQLGNTIYF
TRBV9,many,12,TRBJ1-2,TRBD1,TGTGCCAGCAGCGGGACAGGGCACGGCTACACCTTC,CASSGTGHGYTF
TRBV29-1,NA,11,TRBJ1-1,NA,TGCAGCCCACTCAGGAACACTGAAGCTTTCTTT,CSPLRNTEAFF
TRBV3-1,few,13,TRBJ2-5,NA,TGTGCCAGCAGCCAGGGGGGAGTGGAGACCCAGTACTTC,CASSQGGVETQYF
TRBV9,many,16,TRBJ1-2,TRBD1,TGTGCCAGCAGCGTAGGGGAAGGGACAGGAACTTTCGGCTACACCTTC,CASSVGEGTGTFGYTF
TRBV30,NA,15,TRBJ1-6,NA,TGTGCCTGGAGTGTCCCGGGACATGGATCTTCACCCCTCCACTTT,CAWSVPGHGSSPLHF
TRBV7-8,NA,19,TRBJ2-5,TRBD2,TGTGCCAGCAGCTTAGTTCCAGGGGTTAGCGGGGGGATGGCGAAGACCCAGTACTTC,CASSLVPGVSGGMAKTQYF